The subject of this entry is one T cell receptor (beta chain). These data originate in a study of CXCR3-negative and CXCR3-positive naive CD8 T cells. CDR3 length equals 16 residues. Germline V CDR1 and CDR2: SQVTM, ANQGSEA. Via 5' RACE with UMI labels, TRB cDNA libraries were prepared. TCRdb re-called the 5' RACE reads and shows each CDR3 protein once, DNA omitted. The listing records fewer than 50,000 distinct CDR3 sequences. The sequence was collected from a human donor in good health. Some clones in this sample may be carry-over from other donors' samples. The V call is TRBV29-1, the J call TRBJ2-1; as DNA is missing, the TRBD2 call by TCRdb cannot be tested. Sequenced material: naive CXCR3- CD8+ T cells from blood. As for subset: CD45RO-CCR7+CD27+CD95- naive CD8+ T cells lacking CXCR3 (TNR3-). The CDR3 loop reads CSVVASGGTSYNEQFF.